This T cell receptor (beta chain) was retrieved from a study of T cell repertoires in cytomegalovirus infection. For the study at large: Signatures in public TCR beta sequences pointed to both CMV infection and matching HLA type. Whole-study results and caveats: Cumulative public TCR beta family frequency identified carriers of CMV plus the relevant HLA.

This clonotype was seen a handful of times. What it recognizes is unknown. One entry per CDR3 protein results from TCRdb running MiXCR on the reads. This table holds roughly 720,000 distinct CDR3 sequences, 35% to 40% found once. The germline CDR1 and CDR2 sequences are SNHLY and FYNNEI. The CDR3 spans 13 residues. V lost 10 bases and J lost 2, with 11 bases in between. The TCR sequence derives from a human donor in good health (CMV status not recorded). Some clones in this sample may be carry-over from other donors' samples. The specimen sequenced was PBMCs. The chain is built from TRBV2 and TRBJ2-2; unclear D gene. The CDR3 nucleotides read TGTGCCACCCCGGGCCTTAACACCGGGGAGCTGTTTTTT. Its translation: CATPGLNTGELFF.